This entry lists 2 T cell receptor beta chains sequenced from one sample in a study of blood T cell repertoires in COVID-19. This table comes from immunoSEQ multiplex PCR, and its TCRdb copy is limited to in-frame clones, with some not included. The data show just over 300,000 clones, roughly 87% seen once. The sequenced material came from peripheral blood. All receptors come from a man aged 18 to 30 with active or convalescent COVID-19.

This chain joins TRBV4-2 and TRBJ2-2; possible D gene TRBD2, 6 bases. CDR1 and CDR2 (germline): LGHNA, YNFKEQ. The CDR3 length is 13 residues. V lost 5 bases and J lost 6, with 10 bases in between. CDR3 residues: CASSSGVPGELFF. CDR3 coding DNA: TGTGCCAGCAGCTCGGGAGTTCCCGGGGAGCTGTTTTTT.

This rearrangement joins TRBV27 to TRBJ2-7; the D gene is possibly TRBD2 (5 bases). This CDR3 has 14 residues. CDR1 and CDR2 from the germline V gene are MNHEY and SMNVEV (reference sequence). V gave up 6 bases and J gave up 3 bases, with 15 bases separating them. The CDR3 DNA reads TGTGCCAGCAGAGGGTCTAGCTATTTCTACGAGCAGTACTTC. This encodes CASRGSSYFYEQYF.